This TCR beta chain was sequenced for a study of cytomegalovirus exposure and HLA in healthy donors. The CDR3 is 17 residues long. The germline CDR1 and CDR2 sequences are MNHEY and SMNVEV (reference sequence). V trimming: 6 bases; J trimming: 4 bases; junction bases outside the gene matches: 7. This clone was picked up a small number of times. Primers: 60 Vbeta forward and 13 Jbeta reverse. Sequenced by immunoSEQ multiplex PCR; TCRdb stores in-frame clones only, minus some. The sample shows under 200,000 clones, 84% of them seen only once. The sequenced material came from PBMCs. This chain connects TRBV27 to TRBJ2-6; 12 nucleotides align to TRBD2. The sequence came from a man aged 50-60 years in good health and CMV-seropositive. The CDR3 sequence is CASRRTSGESGANVLTF. In DNA, the CDR3 is TGTGCCAGCAGAAGGACTAGCGGGGAGTCCGGGGCCAACGTCCTGACTTTC.